These 6 T cell receptor beta chains came from one sample sequenced in a study of blood T cell repertoires in COVID-19. The assay was immunoSEQ multiplex PCR, and TCRdb's table has in-frame clones only and misses some. In the table there are roughly 300,000 clones, approximately 89% of which are singletons. Sequenced sample: peripheral blood. The receptors were sampled from a woman in her forties or fifties who had recovered from COVID-19.

The chain couples TRBV2 to TRBJ1-5; no reliable D call. V lost 4 bases to trimming and J lost 9 bases, with 19 bases between them. From germline, CDR1 is SNHLY and CDR2 FYNNEI. The CDR3 runs 15 residues. CDR3 nucleotides: TGTGCCAGCAGTGCGGAAGACACCCGGCAAGGGCCCCAGCATTTT. Its translation: CASSAEDTRQGPQHF.

The chain uses TRBV7-9 and TRBJ2-7; TRBD2 is a possible D gene (6 bases). The germline V gene has CDR1 SEHNR and CDR2 FQNEAQ (reference sequence). This CDR3 has 16 residues. V lost 4 bases and J 0 bases, leaving 16 bases between the germline ends. The CDR3 nucleotides are TGTGCCAGCAGCTCACGAATCACCGGGAGCTCCTACGAGCAGTACTTC. Protein product: CASSSRITGSSYEQYF. Variable domain in full (rest from reference TRBV7-9 and TRBJ2-7): DTGVSQNPRHKITKRGQNVTFRCDPISEHNRLYWYRQTLGQGPEFLTYFQNEAQLEKSRLLSDRFSAERPKGSFSTLEIQRTEQGDSAMYLCASSSRITGSSYEQYFGPGTRLTVT.

The chain combines TRBV3-1 (or the pseudogene TRBV3-2) with TRBJ1-2, with TRBD1 matching 8 bases. Germline CDR1 reads LGHDT; CDR2 reads YNNKEL (reference sequence). This CDR3 is built from 14 residues. Trimming cost V 4 bases and J 4 bases; bases outside gene matches: 5. The CDR3 DNA is TGTGCCAGCAGCCCGACAGGGGACGCCTATGGCTACACCTTC. Translated, it gives CASSPTGDAYGYTF.

The genes are TRBV5-1 and TRBJ1-4; 10 nucleotides match TRBD1. J lost 7 bases, V lost 4 bases, and 19 bases had no gene match. The germline gives CDR1 SGHRS, CDR2 YFSETQ. This CDR3 contains 19 residues. DNA of the CDR3: TGCGCCAGCAGCGTTTCCTTCGGGACAGGGGCCGCCCTGGGTGAAAAACTGTTTTTT. Translating gives CASSVSFGTGAALGEKLFF.

This clone is a singleton in its sample. The chain employs TRBV28 and TRBJ1-1; D ambiguous. The V and J ends lost 7 bases and 10 bases respectively, with 10 bases between them. The CDR3 consists of 10 residues. Germline values: CDR1 MDHEN, CDR2 SYDVKM. CDR3 protein: CASIQRRAFF. For the CDR3, the DNA is TGTGCCAGCATCCAAAGGAGAGCTTTCTTT.

This chain joins TRBV5-1 and TRBJ2-5; a weak D match, TRBD2 (5 bases). CDR3 length: 14 amino acids. From germline, CDR1 is SGHRS and CDR2 YFSETQ. The V gene lost 7 bases and the J gene lost 4 bases, with 17 bases spanning the gap. This chain's CDR3 is CASRNTSSGETQYF. The CDR3 nucleotides are TGCGCCAGCCGAAATACTAGTTCGGGAGAGACCCAGTACTTC.